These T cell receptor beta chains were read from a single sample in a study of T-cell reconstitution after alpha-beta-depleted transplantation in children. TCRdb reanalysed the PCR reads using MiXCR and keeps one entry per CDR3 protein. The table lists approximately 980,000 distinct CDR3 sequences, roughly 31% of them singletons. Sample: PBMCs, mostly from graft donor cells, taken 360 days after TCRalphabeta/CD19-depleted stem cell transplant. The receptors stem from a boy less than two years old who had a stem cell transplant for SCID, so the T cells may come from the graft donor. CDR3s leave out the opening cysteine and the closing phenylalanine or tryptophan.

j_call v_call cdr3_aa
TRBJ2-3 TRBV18 ASSPRERGPEDTQY
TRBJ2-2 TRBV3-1 ASSLRTDTGELF
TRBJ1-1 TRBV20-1 SAKLRAGGTEAF
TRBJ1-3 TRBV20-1 SARELGWKAGNTIY
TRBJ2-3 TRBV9 ASSVGTSGGGDTQY
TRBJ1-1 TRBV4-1 ASSPTRALGALTEAF
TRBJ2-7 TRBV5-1 ASSLEGDTTYEQY
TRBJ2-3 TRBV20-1 SGRQASTDTQY
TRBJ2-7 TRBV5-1 ASSLLWQGFDNYEQY
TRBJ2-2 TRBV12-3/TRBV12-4 ASSFTGTGRTGELF
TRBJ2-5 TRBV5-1 ASSKTSAQETQY
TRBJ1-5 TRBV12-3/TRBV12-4 ASSAGFGNQPQH
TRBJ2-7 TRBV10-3 AIKTSGGNEQY
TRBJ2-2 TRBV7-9 ASSLGGEELF
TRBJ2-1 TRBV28 ASSLGGGYNEQF
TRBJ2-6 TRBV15 ATAQQGGSGANVLT
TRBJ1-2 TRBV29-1 SSWTGGESGYT
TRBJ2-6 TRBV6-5 ASSYTKGEANVLT
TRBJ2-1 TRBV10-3 AISEQGWGNEQF
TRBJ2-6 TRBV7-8 ASSLEQIQSSGANVLT
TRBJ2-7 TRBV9 ASSPTVAGGYEQY
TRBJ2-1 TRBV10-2 ASSAGQGGGILNEQF
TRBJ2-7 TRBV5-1 ASSLGQGPSYEQY
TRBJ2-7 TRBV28 ASSLIVGSGQY
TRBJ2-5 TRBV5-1 ASSSWTSSSQETQY
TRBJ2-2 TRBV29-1 SVQGMDTGELF